Sequencing of this T cell receptor beta chain was carried out in a study of T cell repertoires in cytomegalovirus infection (dated by TCRdb to about 2019). Turning to the overall study: Alongside well-studied HLA-B-restricted epitopes, the peptide stimulations were aimed at recently identified HLA-C-restricted CMV epitopes, whose presentation resists viral immunomodulation. Because public TCR beta signatures pointed to carriage of CMV infection together with the matching HLA type, the HLA type of each donor mattered for the analysis. Paper-wide results and their limitations: Cumulative frequency of public TCR beta family members discriminated carriers of CMV infection plus the relevant HLA type in this cohort and an independent roughly 340-donor cohort. In the ex vivo response, HLA-C-restricted CMV-specific TCR beta clonotypes were dominant, and in two of eight donors the single most frequent clonotype came from this HLA-C-restricted group.

Explained via the paper, the treatment or condition label denotes: in vitro stimulation with specific CMV peptide epitopes to enrich CMV-specific T cells. Note on this clonotype: Its antigen target is currently unknown. Nothing much larger sits one base from this clone, and base qualities are not available.

The instrument given in TCRdb is Illumina HiSeq 1500. In-frame beta chains were kept once TCRdb had trimmed the public reads at Q25 with fastp and called clones with MiXCR. Records with the same CDR3 protein are collapsed into one entry carrying the most frequent genes and DNA. The sample table holds about 470,000 distinct CDR3 sequences, of which roughly 42% were seen once. The ten largest clones represent around two fifths of the sample. The CDR3 runs 14 residues from the cysteine to the phenylalanine. Only CDR3 DNA is held: 42 bases, read in frame from base 1. The germline V end is reduced by 8 bases and the J end by 7 bases; junction bases left unmatched: 7.

Recombination connected TRBV12-3 or TRBV12-4 to TRBJ2-1, with 11 bases aligning to TRBD2. The clonotype was recovered from a human donor in good health (CMV status not recorded). Some clones in this sample may be carry-over from other donors' samples. Sequencing used cultured PBMCs, obtained from culture after CMV antigen stimulation. The CDR3 protein: CASGTSGGENEQFF. The bases read TGTGCCAGCGGTACTAGCGGGGGCGAGAATGAGCAGTTCTTC.